These 19 T cell receptor beta chains originate from one sample sequenced in a study of blood T cell repertoires in COVID-19 (dated by TCRdb to about 2020). Library preparation used the immunoSEQ multiplex PCR assay. Imported from immuneACCESS, the table was reduced by TCRdb to in-frame sequences with V and J called. These copies leave out some clones; in studies compared against another copy, an unresolved V gene accounts for under half, and the cause of the remainder is not known. Counted in this sample were 470,000 or so clones; around 88% of them appeared once. About 4.5% of the sample belongs to the ten largest clones. Sequencing was carried out using peripheral blood. Receptors were obtained from a woman younger than 45 with acute or convalescent COVID-19.

V and J are TRBV18 and TRBJ1-1; tentatively, D is TRBD1 (6 bases). The V and J ends lost 2 bases and 1 base respectively, with 11 bases between them. Germline loops: CDR1 KGHSH, CDR2 LQKENI. The CDR3 loop spans 15 amino acids. The CDR3 bases are TGTGCCAGCTCACCATTGGACAGAGAGAACACTGAAGCTTTCTTT. Translating gives CASSPLDRENTEAFF.

The V and J genes are TRBV30 and TRBJ1-3; D is perhaps TRBD1 (6 bases). V lost 0 bases to trimming and J lost 3 bases, with 15 bases between them. The CDR3 is 16 amino acids. The germline CDR1 and CDR2 sequences are GTSNPN and SVGIG (reference sequence). In DNA form, the CDR3 reads TGTGCCTGGAGTGTACCCCCCTCGGACAGTGGAAACACCATATATTTT. It codes for CAWSVPPSDSGNTIYF.

The chain combines TRBV5-4 with TRBJ1-4; D possibly corresponds to TRBD1 (6 bases). Germline V CDR1 and CDR2: SGHNT, YYREEE (reference sequence). This CDR3 has 15 amino acids. Trimming pared 0 bases from V and 5 bases from J, leaving 11 bases between. The CDR3 sequence is CASSLGGQTNEKLFF. The CDR3, as DNA: TGTGCCAGCAGCTTGGGTGGACAGACGAATGAAAAACTGTTTTTT.

The genes are TRBV12-3 or TRBV12-4 and TRBJ2-1; no reliable D call. The CDR3 has 11 residues. With 6 bases removed from V and 3 bases from J, the gap between germline ends came to 3 bases. In nucleotides, the CDR3 is TGTGCCAGCAGGCGCTACAATGAGCAGTTCTTC. Translation gives CASRRYNEQFF.

This clone has only a few counts. This sequence joins TRBV19 and TRBJ2-1; TRBD2 matches at 10 bases. CDR3 size: 15 residues. The V gene end was trimmed by 3 bases and the J gene end by 3 bases; junction bases not matched to a gene: 2. CDR1 is LNHDA, CDR2 SQIVND, per germline (reference sequence). The CDR3 sequence: CASSMLAGVYNEQFF. CDR3 DNA: TGTGCCAGTAGTATGCTAGCGGGGGTCTACAATGAGCAGTTCTTC.

This clone was seen a single time. The chain links TRBV6-1 to TRBJ1-2; D is perhaps TRBD1 (6 bases). Between the trimmed V and J ends, which lost 3 bases and 5 bases, there was a span of 16 bases. This CDR3 comprises 15 residues. Germline V CDR1 and CDR2: MNHNS, SASEGT. This CDR3 reads CASSEAVTGAYGYTF. The CDR3 bases are TGTGCCAGCAGTGAGGCCGTGACAGGCGCTTATGGCTACACCTTC.

V and J are TRBV7-2 and TRBJ1-2, with no clear D. Per the germline V gene, CDR1 is SGHTA and CDR2 is FQGNSA. The CDR3 extends over 12 amino acids. V shed 1 base and J shed 4 bases, with 4 bases lying between them. CDR3: CASSLDSYGYTF. The CDR3 DNA reads TGTGCCAGCAGCTTAGACAGCTATGGCTACACCTTC.

The V call is TRBV19, the J call TRBJ1-1, with D perhaps matching TRBD1 (6 bases). The V gene's germline CDR1 is LNHDA and CDR2 SQIVND (reference sequence). V gave up 10 bases and J gave up 0 bases, with 18 bases separating them. CDR3 size: 15 residues. CDR3 region: CATSGQHAMNTEAFF. In nucleotides, the CDR3 is TGTGCCACATCAGGACAGCATGCCATGAACACTGAAGCTTTCTTT.

The chain couples TRBV21-1 to TRBJ1-5; no DNA check was done on the table's D call, TRBD1. TRBV21-1 is classified as a pseudogene. The CDR3 sequence is 14 residues long. CDR3 DNA sequence: TGTGCCAGCAGCAAATACAGGGGCGGGCAGCCCCAGCATTTT. This translates into CASSKYRGGQPQHF.

This chain joins TRBV2 and TRBJ2-1; 9 bases are shared with TRBD1. This CDR3 comprises 15 residues. The junction had 9 bases not matched to a gene; V was cut back by 5 bases and J by 7 bases. Germline-derived CDR1 and CDR2 are SNHLY and FYNNEI. CDR3 sequence reads: CASSNSDRGTNEQFF. The DNA for the CDR3 is TGTGCCAGCAGTAATTCGGACAGGGGTACGAATGAGCAGTTCTTC. Together with reference TRBV2 and TRBJ2-1, the CDR3 gives the full variable domain: EPEVTQTPSHQVTQMGQEVILRCVPISNHLYFYWYRQILGQKVEFLVSFYNNEISEKSEIFDDQFSVERPDGSNFTLKIRSTKLEDSAMYFCASSNSDRGTNEQFFGPGTRLTVL.

CDR3: CSAPEVEAFF. CDR3 DNA sequence: TGCAGTGCTCCAGAGGTTGAAGCTTTCTTT. The chain links TRBV20-1 to TRBJ1-1; no firm D call. CDR3 size: 10 residues. Trimming took 5 bases from V and 7 from J, leaving 8 bases between them. Germline V gives CDR1 DFQATT, CDR2 SNEGSKA (reference sequence).

This sequence joins TRBV6-6 and TRBJ2-1, with D hard to call. The germline V and J ends were trimmed by 2 bases and 10 bases, with 6 bases remaining between them. This CDR3 contains 11 residues. CDR1 is MNHNY, CDR2 SVGAGI, per germline (reference sequence). The CDR3 protein is CASSYPGEQFF. DNA of the CDR3: TGTGCCAGCAGTTACCCAGGAGAGCAGTTCTTC.

The chain uses TRBV29-1 and TRBJ1-1, with D possibly being TRBD1 (5 bases). Trimming took 6 bases from V and 5 from J, leaving 25 bases between them. The CDR3 runs to 16 residues. CDR1 is SQVTM and CDR2 is ANQGSEA in the germline V gene. DNA for the CDR3: TGCAGCGTGGCCCTACCGAGGGGAGGGCGGTCTACTGAAGCTTTCTTT. This sequence encodes CSVALPRGGRSTEAFF.

This clone was found a few times. The J gene is TRBJ1-1, the V gene TRBV6-5, with D unclear. Germline V lookup: CDR1 MNHEY, CDR2 SVGAGI. V lost 2 bases to trimming and J lost 10 bases, with 14 bases between them. The CDR3 length is 13 residues. The DNA of the CDR3 is TGTGCCAGCAGTTACACGGGTGTGGCGGGAGCTTTCTTT. As protein: CASSYTGVAGAFF.

The sample holds a few counts of this clone. The chain has TRBV11-3 and TRBJ2-4, with D perhaps TRBD1 (5 bases). CDR1 is SGHNT and CDR2 is YENEEA in the germline V gene. Trimming shortened V by 1 base and J by 8 bases, and 15 bases separated the two germline ends. This CDR3 has 15 amino acids. CDR3 DNA: TGTGCCAGCAGCTTAGGGATGGGGCTCGGAGACATTCAGTACTTC. Protein sequence: CASSLGMGLGDIQYF. The variable domain in full, with the rest retrieved from reference TRBV11-3 and TRBJ2-4, is EAGVVQSPRYKIIEKKQPVAFWCNPISGHNTLYWYLQNLGQGPELLIRYENEEAVDDSQLPKDRFSAERLKGVDSTLKIQPAELGDSAVYLCASSLGMGLGDIQYFGAGTRLSVL.

The chain joins TRBV29-1 to TRBJ1-1; 7 positions match TRBD1. The CDR3 covers 13 residues. Trimming removed 5 bases from V and 1 base from J; junction bases left unmatched: 4. Looked up from germline, CDR1 is SQVTM and CDR2 is ANQGSEA. CDR3 sequence (DNA): TGCAGCGTTACCGGGACAGAGAACACTGAAGCTTTCTTT. Protein sequence: CSVTGTENTEAFF.

This clone has a single count. The chain recombines TRBV7-3 with TRBJ2-3, with 7 positions matching TRBD2. From germline, CDR1 is SGHTA and CDR2 FQGTGA. V was clipped by 5 bases and J by 4 bases; unmatched bases: 9. The CDR3 contains 15 residues. This chain's CDR3 is CASSPRGLISDTQYF. CDR3 DNA: TGTGCCAGCAGCCCAAGGGGACTAATATCAGATACGCAGTATTTT.

V is TRBV5-1 and J is TRBJ2-3; TRBD1 agrees at 9 bases. After removal of 3 bases from V and 2 bases from J, the junction contained 4 bases not matched to a gene. CDR1 is SGHRS, CDR2 YFSETQ, per germline. There are 15 residues in the CDR3. The CDR3 loop is CASSSTGGYTDTQYF. The CDR3 DNA sequence: TGCGCCAGCAGCTCAACAGGGGGCTACACAGATACGCAGTATTTT. The full variable domain, with the rest looked up from reference TRBV5-1 and TRBJ2-3, is KAGVTQTPRYLIKTRGQQVTLSCSPISGHRSVSWYQQTPGQGLQFLFEYFSETQRNKGNFPGRFSGRQFSNSRSEMNVSTLELGDSALYLCASSSTGGYTDTQYFGPGTRLTVL.

V and J are TRBV28 and TRBJ2-5; 7 bases align to TRBD2. Germline V gives CDR1 MDHEN, CDR2 SYDVKM. The V segment lost 6 bases and the J segment 5 bases; nucleotides outside the gene matches: 6. CDR3 length: 13 amino acids. The CDR3 region is CASRRGREETQYF. CDR3 DNA: TGTGCCAGCAGACGGGGGAGGGAGGAGACCCAGTACTTC.